What follows is one T cell receptor (beta chain) and its context. These data originate in a study of cytomegalovirus exposure and HLA in healthy donors. TCRdb's table, derived via immunoSEQ multiplex PCR, lists solely in-frame clones and lacks some. The repertoire holds roughly 350,000 clones, 70% to 90% seen once, with more than 0.8% in the top ten. The CDR3 sequence is 18 residues long. Germline CDR1 is LNHDA and CDR2 is SQIVND (reference sequence). The ends lost 2 bases at V and 0 bases at J; junction bases unmatched: 10. Source material: PBMCs. This chain uses TRBV19 with TRBJ1-2, with 9 bases lining up with TRBD1. The TCR originated in a woman between 18 and 30 years old in good health and CMV-seronegative. The CDR3 sequence: CASSISTGGFITNYGYTF. CDR3 in DNA: TGTGCCAGTAGTATATCGACAGGGGGGTTCATCACTAACTATGGCTACACCTTC.